The rows below give T cell receptor beta chains drawn from one sample of a study of a mutant IDH1 vaccine in newly diagnosed glioma. These receptors lack a known antigen. Method: immunoSEQ multiplex PCR; TCRdb's copy keeps in-frame clones and lacks some. The table lists 40,000 to 45,000 clones, roughly 80% of them singletons. The sequencing used PBMCs, collected from a glioma patient whose treatment included an IDH1 peptide vaccine. These receptor sequences come from a man between 45 and 60 years old with glioma. Each CDR3 is given with its conserved first and last residue.

J gene: TRBJ2-3; CDR3 length: 15; V gene: TRBV5-1; CDR3 protein: CASSLIWASADTQYF
J gene: TRBJ2-3; CDR3 length: 14; V gene: TRBV5-4; CDR3 protein: CASSPGQGRDTQYF
J gene: TRBJ2-7; CDR3 length: 15; V gene: TRBV14; CDR3 protein: CASSPRGGLAYEQYF
J gene: TRBJ1-1; CDR3 length: 14; V gene: TRBV6-1; CDR3 protein: CASSPPAGITEAFF
J gene: TRBJ2-3; CDR3 length: 14; V gene: TRBV6-4; CDR3 protein: CASSDRGGPDTQYF
J gene: TRBJ2-1; CDR3 length: 14; V gene: TRBV6-5; CDR3 protein: CATGSSGSYNEQFF
J gene: TRBJ1-6; CDR3 length: 14; V gene: TRBV19; CDR3 protein: CASSIPINNSPLHF
J gene: TRBJ2-5; CDR3 length: 15; V gene: TRBV6-5; CDR3 protein: CASRGTSGGQETQYF
J gene: TRBJ1-2; CDR3 length: 17; V gene: TRBV19; CDR3 protein: CASLSDVRPGRDYGYTF
J gene: TRBJ2-5; CDR3 length: 16; V gene: TRBV4-1; CDR3 protein: CASSSRDSPLVETQYF
J gene: TRBJ1-1; CDR3 length: 14; V gene: TRBV18; CDR3 protein: CASSPSGGNTEAFF
J gene: TRBJ2-7; CDR3 length: 13; V gene: TRBV5-1; CDR3 protein: CASSLYSFNEQYF
J gene: TRBJ2-1; CDR3 length: 15; V gene: TRBV2; CDR3 protein: CASSTRRAEFNEQFF
J gene: TRBJ2-2; CDR3 length: 15; V gene: TRBV14; CDR3 protein: CASSFGQGVTGELFF
J gene: TRBJ2-4; CDR3 length: 17; V gene: TRBV4-1; CDR3 protein: CASSQGWAGSAKNIQYF
J gene: TRBJ2-3; CDR3 length: 18; V gene: TRBV5-6; CDR3 protein: CASSSGLAGVLSTDTQYF
J gene: TRBJ1-3; CDR3 length: 14; V gene: TRBV30; CDR3 protein: CAWSFKSSGNTIYF
J gene: TRBJ2-2; CDR3 length: 14; V gene: TRBV9; CDR3 protein: CASSFGWYGGELFF
J gene: TRBJ2-7; CDR3 length: 15; V gene: TRBV7-8; CDR3 protein: CASSLEARGSYEQYF
J gene: TRBJ2-3; CDR3 length: 14; V gene: TRBV5-8; CDR3 protein: CASNKQGPTDTQYF
J gene: TRBJ1-6; CDR3 length: 15; V gene: TRBV30; CDR3 protein: CAWSTGSSYNSPLHF
J gene: TRBJ2-1; CDR3 length: 15; V gene: TRBV29-1; CDR3 protein: CSVDIGLAGGGEQFF
J gene: TRBJ1-4; CDR3 length: 14; V gene: TRBV30; CDR3 protein: CAWIPGDRGRKLFF
J gene: TRBJ1-5; CDR3 length: 14; V gene: TRBV5-4; CDR3 protein: CASSIQGGNQPQHF
J gene: TRBJ2-2; CDR3 length: 15; V gene: TRBV5-6; CDR3 protein: CASSFEGLGTGELFF
J gene: TRBJ2-2; CDR3 length: 15; V gene: TRBV2; CDR3 protein: CASKGLAGNTGELFF
J gene: TRBJ1-5; CDR3 length: 14; V gene: TRBV6-5; CDR3 protein: CASSAGRFNQPQHF
J gene: TRBJ1-4; CDR3 length: 13; V gene: TRBV18; CDR3 protein: CASSRGLHEKLFF
J gene: TRBJ1-2; CDR3 length: 14; V gene: TRBV30; CDR3 protein: CAWSVGETSYGYTF
J gene: TRBJ1-2; CDR3 length: 17; V gene: TRBV5-1; CDR3 protein: CASSLNPGTGESYGYTF
J gene: TRBJ1-5; CDR3 length: 15; V gene: TRBV19; CDR3 protein: CASSTGIRNNQPQHF
J gene: TRBJ1-5; CDR3 length: 15; V gene: TRBV27; CDR3 protein: CASTLTGYSNQPQHF
J gene: TRBJ1-2; CDR3 length: 14; V gene: TRBV2; CDR3 protein: CARTGTGDSYGYTF
J gene: TRBJ2-1; CDR3 length: 15; V gene: TRBV9; CDR3 protein: CASSVVSTVGNEQFF
J gene: TRBJ1-5; CDR3 length: 16; V gene: TRBV7-2; CDR3 protein: CASSSWTGVPNQPQHF
J gene: TRBJ2-5; CDR3 length: 14; V gene: TRBV5-1; CDR3 protein: CASSLVDGPETQYF
J gene: TRBJ1-5; CDR3 length: 13; V gene: TRBV29-1; CDR3 protein: CSVGRGNNQPQHF
J gene: TRBJ1-1; CDR3 length: 17; V gene: TRBV30; CDR3 protein: CAWSTGAGQGGNTEAFF
J gene: TRBJ1-4; CDR3 length: 12; V gene: TRBV29-1; CDR3 protein: CSVAGEGEKLFF
J gene: TRBJ2-7; CDR3 length: 13; V gene: TRBV27; CDR3 protein: CASSEQGGYEQYF
J gene: TRBJ2-7; CDR3 length: 15; V gene: TRBV4-1; CDR3 protein: CASSPNTRGIYEQYF
J gene: TRBJ2-7; CDR3 length: 11; V gene: TRBV6-6; CDR3 protein: CASSYGDEQYF
J gene: TRBJ1-5; CDR3 length: 12; V gene: TRBV10-3; CDR3 protein: CAIAQGDQPQHF
J gene: TRBJ2-1; CDR3 length: 18; V gene: TRBV4-3; CDR3 protein: CASSQDNGGTLVLDEQFF
J gene: TRBJ1-3; CDR3 length: 14; V gene: TRBV29-1; CDR3 protein: CSVAGDHSGNTIYF
J gene: TRBJ1-5; CDR3 length: 14; V gene: TRBV9; CDR3 protein: CASSDGGGGQPQHF
J gene: TRBJ1-2; CDR3 length: 12; V gene: TRBV29-1; CDR3 protein: CSVDRQGGGYTF
J gene: TRBJ2-5; CDR3 length: 12; V gene: TRBV7-8; CDR3 protein: CASGPGSGTQYF
J gene: TRBJ1-1; CDR3 length: 14; V gene: TRBV5-4; CDR3 protein: CASSPVEGGTEAFF